This T cell receptor beta chain was captured by sequencing in a study of T cells expressing NK-cell markers. For the study at large: The study drew TCR beta repertoires from sorted CD3+CD56+NKG2C+, CD3+CD56+NKG2C- and CD3+CD56-NKG2C+ T cells. One of eight sequenced donors was HCMV-seronegative; the other seven were seropositive.

As for this clonotype: As yet, its antigen is unknown.

Study conclusions and caveats: Uncertainty persisted over the HCMV specificity of expanded NKG2C+ T cell clones.

UMIs were included in TCR beta cDNA generated by 5'RACE template switching. TCRdb re-called the 5' RACE reads; one entry per CDR3 protein, DNA not given. The table lists some 140,000 distinct CDR3 sequences. The CDR3 contains 16 residues. Germline V gene data show CDR1 as MNHNY and CDR2 as SVGAGI (reference sequence). V is TRBV6-6 and J is TRBJ2-5; TCRdb designates TRBD1, a call that cannot be tested without DNA. This TCR derives from a woman aged 50 to 60 in good health. The sample was blood T cells: a sorted CD56 or NKG2C T cell subset, CD4+ or CD8+ T cells, or bulk PBMC T cells (not recorded which). This CDR3 is CASSYIIGGDQETQYF.